These T cell receptor beta chains were read from a single sample in a study of beta chain features in type 1 diabetes. Clones were read by immunoSEQ multiplex PCR, and TCRdb kept only the in-frame ones, dropping some. The sample carries almost 350,000 clones, around 8.5% recorded once. The sequencing input was central memory CD4+ T cells from blood. These receptors all stem from a man aged 25 to 40 with type 1 diabetes. Both conserved end residues are part of each CDR3. The D gene is left open where the match is weak. Clone size appears in some rows only: once, few, many, or a class for an expanded clone.

>few|TRBV6-6|TRBJ1-2|NA
CASSYPPGQGYGYTF
TGTGCCAGCAGTTACCCCCCAGGGCAGGGCTATGGCTACACCTTC
>few|TRBV27|TRBJ1-1|TRBD1
CASSYGTGPTLAFF
TGTGCCAGCAGTTATGGGACAGGTCCCACTTTGGCTTTCTTT
>few|TRBV11-3|TRBJ2-3|TRBD2
CASSLASGTDTQYF
TGTGCCAGCAGCTTAGCTAGCGGGACAGATACGCAGTATTTT
>few|TRBV9|TRBJ2-7|TRBD1
CASSPRTGPYEQYF
TGTGCCAGCAGCCCCAGGACAGGGCCCTACGAGCAGTACTTC
>few|TRBV5-4|TRBJ1-2|NA
CASSQGLLGLNYGYTF
TGCGCCAGCAGCCAAGGCCTACTTGGGTTAAACTATGGCTACACCTTC
>NA|TRBV19|TRBJ1-5|NA
CASSILDSSRGNQPQHF
TGTGCCAGTAGTATTCTGGACTCTTCGCGGGGGAATCAGCCCCAGCATTTT
>NA|TRBV5-1|TRBJ2-7|TRBD2
CASSISLAGAYEQYF
TGCGCCAGCAGCATCTCACTAGCGGGGGCCTACGAGCAGTACTTC
>few|TRBV7-9|TRBJ1-1|NA
CASSLFADREAFF
TGTGCCAGCAGCTTATTCGCGGACAGAGAAGCTTTCTTT
>few|TRBV2|TRBJ1-1|NA
CASSYTGYTEAFF
TGTGCCAGCAGTTATACAGGGTACACTGAAGCTTTCTTT
>few|TRBV5-6|TRBJ1-1|TRBD1
CASSPDRGMNTEAFF
TGTGCCAGCAGCCCCGACAGGGGAATGAACACTGAAGCTTTCTTT
>few|TRBV2|TRBJ1-6|TRBD1
CASSETGQTFSYNSPLHF
TGTGCCAGCAGTGAGACGGGACAGACTTTCTCCTATAATTCACCCCTCCACTTT
>few|TRBV7-2|TRBJ2-7|TRBD2
CASSLDPAGGGEQYF
TGTGCCAGCAGCTTAGACCCAGCGGGGGGCGGCGAGCAGTACTTC
>few|TRBV7-2|TRBJ2-7|TRBD2
CASSFQGLAGGYEQYF
TGTGCCAGCAGCTTCCAAGGACTAGCGGGGGGCTACGAGCAGTACTTC
>NA|TRBV13|TRBJ1-1|TRBD1
CASSQTTGAITEAFF
TGTGCCAGCAGCCAAACCACAGGGGCGATTACTGAAGCTTTCTTT
>few|TRBV7-2|TRBJ2-2|TRBD2
CASSLGTSGGYTGELFF
TGTGCCAGCAGCTTAGGGACTAGCGGGGGATACACCGGGGAGCTGTTTTTT